Described below is a single T cell receptor (beta chain) sequence and its context. The data were taken from a study of blood T cell repertoires in COVID-19. Study information: Whether acute or convalescent, the COVID-19 samples came from the United States, Italy and Spain. Sources were T cells, B-cell-depleted T cells, or PBMCs; the material itself was cDNA or gDNA.

Sequenced by immunoSEQ multiplex PCR; TCRdb stores in-frame clones only, minus some. The sample includes 200,000 to 300,000 clones, under 90% of them seen just once. This clonotype originated in a man aged 60-69 years with acute or convalescent COVID-19. Input material: peripheral blood.

Here the CDR3 reads CASSLFMTSGGATSYEQYF. The CDR3 DNA reads TGCGCCAGCAGCTTATTTATGACTAGCGGGGGGGCTACCTCCTACGAGCAGTACTTC. The chain is built from TRBV5-1 and TRBJ2-7; 14 bases agree with TRBD2. This CDR3 is 19 amino acids long. Trimming at V came to 2 bases and at J to 0 bases, leaving 10 bases not matched to a gene. Germline V gives CDR1 SGHRS, CDR2 YFSETQ.